The 26 T cell receptor beta chains below were found in one sample sequenced in a study of shared T cell receptors in the human thymus. Sequencing used immunoSEQ multiplex PCR; TCRdb keeps in-frame clones, though not all of them. This sample yields approximately 760,000 clones, of which 80% to 90% are seen a single time; around 0.01% belongs to the top ten. This sample also appeared in a second study, on human thymus T cells.

Sequenced: thymocytes. These receptors were collected from a girl less than two years old with a congenital heart defect.

V is TRBV12-5 and J is TRBJ1-2, with D tentatively TRBD1 (6 bases). Germline lookup yields CDR1 LGHNT and CDR2 FRNRAP. The CDR3 has 14 amino acids. The V end lost 0 bases, the J end lost 4 bases, and 9 bases lay between the germline ends. The CDR3 here is CASGLVARGYGYTF. DNA for the CDR3: TGTGCTAGTGGTTTGGTAGCCAGGGGCTATGGCTACACCTTC.

The genes are TRBV19 and TRBJ1-6; D possibly corresponds to TRBD1 (5 bases). Deletions cut 5 bases from V and 5 bases from J, with 13 bases between. Germline assignment: CDR1 LNHDA and CDR2 SQIVND (reference sequence). This CDR3 has 15 residues. The CDR3 coding sequence is TGTGCCAGTAGTGACCTCGGACAAGATAATTCACCCCTCCACTTT. Protein product: CASSDLGQDNSPLHF.

V is TRBV9 and J is TRBJ2-3; TRBD2 might be the D (7 bases). The germline V gene encodes CDR1 SGDLS and CDR2 YYNGEE. V shed 0 bases and J shed 5 bases, with 13 bases lying between them. This CDR3 comprises 15 residues. CDR3 in amino acids: CASSVVWGGGDTQYF. DNA of the CDR3: TGTGCCAGCAGCGTAGTGTGGGGGGGCGGAGATACGCAGTATTTT.

The chain couples TRBV27 to TRBJ1-2; tentative D call: TRBD1 (5 bases). Germline V gene lookup returns CDR1 MNHEY and CDR2 SMNVEV (reference sequence). V lost 5 bases and J 1 base, leaving 17 bases between the germline ends. The CDR3 has 16 residues. The CDR3 nucleotides read TGTGCCAGCAGTCTCGGGCCCGGGGGTAGTAACTATGGCTACACCTTC. This translates into CASSLGPGGSNYGYTF.

This clone has only a few counts. V usage is TRBV5-1 and J usage is TRBJ1-1; D perhaps matches TRBD1 (6 bases). Germline V gene data show CDR1 as SGHRS and CDR2 as YFSETQ. The CDR3 sequence is 12 residues long. V gave up 4 bases and J gave up 8 bases, with 12 bases separating them. The CDR3: CASSPGTSEAFF. In DNA, the CDR3 is TGCGCCAGCAGCCCGGGGACAAGCGAAGCTTTCTTT.

V is TRBV14 and J is TRBJ1-4, with D perhaps matching TRBD1 (6 bases). Trimming took 0 bases from V and 9 from J, leaving 23 bases between them. This CDR3 is 18 amino acids long. Per the germline V gene, CDR1 is SGHDN and CDR2 is FVKESK. The CDR3 DNA follows: TGTGCCAGCAGCCAAGATAGGGAGATGACAGGTTCGGGGAAAAAACTGTTTTTT. It specifies CASSQDREMTGSGKKLFF.

The chain carries TRBV27 and TRBJ1-2; 8 bases align to TRBD1. Germline V gene lookup returns CDR1 MNHEY and CDR2 SMNVEV (reference sequence). The CDR3 is 14 residues long. V lost 6 bases to trimming and J lost 3 bases; unmatched junction nucleotides: 6. CDR3 sequence: CASRAGGAHYGYTF. CDR3 DNA: TGTGCCAGCAGGGCAGGGGGCGCACACTATGGCTACACCTTC.

This chain connects TRBV5-4 to TRBJ2-3, with 13 nucleotides matching TRBD2. Losses at the gene ends were 1 base for V and 1 base for J; bases not matched to a gene: 6. From germline, CDR1 is SGHNT and CDR2 YYREEE (reference sequence). CDR3 size: 18 residues. The CDR3 nucleotides read TGTGCCAGCAGCTTGAGGACTAGCGGGGGTTGGGGCACAGATACGCAGTATTTT. This translates into CASSLRTSGGWGTDTQYF.

The chain couples TRBV4-1 to TRBJ2-3; TRBD2 matches at 8 bases. The J segment lost 0 bases and the V segment lost 1 base, leaving 0 bases of the junction unmatched. Germline V gives CDR1 MGHRA, CDR2 YSYEKL. The CDR3 is 15 residues long. Here the CDR3 reads CASSQASGSTDTQYF. The CDR3 coding sequence is TGCGCCAGCAGCCAAGCTAGCGGGAGCACAGATACGCAGTATTTT.

This chain connects TRBV2 to TRBJ1-5; unclear D gene. The germline gives CDR1 SNHLY, CDR2 FYNNEI. The V end lost 2 bases, the J end lost 5 bases, and 10 bases lay between the germline ends. This CDR3 has 14 amino acids. The CDR3 spells CASSENGQDQPQHF. The CDR3 DNA follows: TGTGCCAGCAGTGAAAATGGGCAGGATCAGCCCCAGCATTTT.

The gene calls are TRBV12-5 and TRBJ1-2, with 8 bases aligning to TRBD1. The CDR3 consists of 14 residues. With V trimmed by 6 bases and J by 4 bases, 7 bases remained unmatched. CDR1 and CDR2 (germline): LGHNT, FRNRAP. The CDR3 is CASGPGTGFYGYTF. The CDR3 DNA reads TGTGCTAGTGGACCCGGGACAGGTTTCTATGGCTACACCTTC.

The chain employs TRBV2 and TRBJ2-7; weak D call: TRBD1 (5 bases). CDR1 and CDR2 (germline): SNHLY, FYNNEI. V lost 4 bases, J lost 3 bases, and 13 bases lay in between. There are 14 residues in the CDR3. The CDR3 DNA is TGTGCCAGCAGTGTAGGGGTGGGCGGCTACGAGCAGTACTTC. It specifies CASSVGVGGYEQYF.

The gene calls are TRBV19 and TRBJ2-2; possible D gene TRBD2, 5 bases. Trimming removed 3 bases at V and 4 bases at J, with 12 bases between. This CDR3 contains 15 residues. CDR1 LNHDA and CDR2 SQIVND come from the germline V gene (reference sequence). The CDR3 DNA reads TGTGCCAGTAGTATCGAGGGTCGGGGCACCGGGGAGCTGTTTTTT. Protein sequence: CASSIEGRGTGELFF.

The genes are TRBV2 and TRBJ2-2; TRBD1 might be the D (5 bases). CDR1 is SNHLY, CDR2 FYNNEI, per germline. The germline V and J ends were trimmed by 6 bases and 0 bases, with 14 bases remaining between them. This CDR3 has 16 residues. The CDR3 is CASSELTGPNTGELFF. The DNA for the CDR3 is TGTGCCAGCAGCGAGCTTACAGGACCGAACACCGGGGAGCTGTTTTTT.

The chain links TRBV6-5 to TRBJ1-5; weak D call: TRBD1 (5 bases). The CDR3 totals 16 residues. The germline gives CDR1 MNHEY, CDR2 SVGAGI. Trimming took 4 bases from V and 3 from J, leaving 16 bases between them. CDR3 residues: CASSSSGGAVNQPQHF. CDR3 bases: TGTGCCAGCAGTTCCTCGGGAGGGGCTGTCAATCAGCCCCAGCATTTT.

This chain links TRBV6-5 with TRBJ2-3; the D gene is possibly TRBD1 (7 bases). Per germline, CDR1 MNHEY and CDR2 SVGAGI. Trimming took 0 bases from V and 4 from J, leaving 14 bases between them. The CDR3 covers 16 residues. The CDR3 here is CASSYSSRGAADTQYF. In DNA form, the CDR3 reads TGTGCCAGCAGTTACTCGAGCAGGGGGGCCGCAGATACGCAGTATTTT.

The chain links TRBV5-6 to TRBJ1-2; perhaps TRBD1 as D (5 bases). The CDR3 has 17 residues. Trimming removed 6 bases from V and 0 bases from J, with 21 bases in between. The germline V gene encodes CDR1 SGHDT and CDR2 YYEEEE. In nucleotides, the CDR3 is TGTGCCAGCATCTTCAGGGTCGCCTACCAATCTAACTATGGCTACACCTTC. Encoded protein: CASIFRVAYQSNYGYTF.

This clone has just a few counts. The chain employs TRBV25-1 and TRBJ2-7, with TRBD1 matching 9 bases. The CDR3 spans 17 residues. V lost 5 bases to trimming and J lost 5 bases; unmatched junction nucleotides: 16. Germline V lookup: CDR1 MGHDK, CDR2 SYGVNS. The CDR3 spells CASSNRGTGKAEDEQYF. The CDR3 bases are TGTGCCAGCAGTAATCGTGGGACAGGGAAGGCCGAGGACGAGCAGTACTTC.

The chain couples TRBV6-4 to TRBJ2-4; 9 nucleotides match TRBD1. Germline assignment: CDR1 MRHNA and CDR2 SNTAGT. The CDR3 length is 15 residues. With V trimmed by 5 bases and J by 2 bases, 4 bases remained unmatched. The CDR3 nucleotides read TGTGCCAGCAGTCCGGGACAGGGAACCAAAAACATTCAGTACTTC. Its translation: CASSPGQGTKNIQYF.

The chain carries TRBV27 and TRBJ2-7; weak D call: TRBD1 (6 bases). Germline CDR1 MNHEY, CDR2 SMNVEV (reference sequence). The V and J ends lost 5 bases and 2 bases respectively, with 10 bases between them. This CDR3 has 13 amino acids. The CDR3, as DNA: TGTGCCAGCAGTGCCGGGACAACCTACGAGCAGTACTTC. It specifies CASSAGTTYEQYF.

This chain joins TRBV4-1 and TRBJ1-1; 9 bases agree with TRBD1. CDR3 size: 19 residues. Germline CDR1 MGHRA, CDR2 YSYEKL. J gave up 0 bases and V 1 base, and 12 bases lay outside the gene matches. CDR3 nucleotide sequence: TGCGCCAGCAGCCAAGCCCGGGACAGGGAACGTCCCATGAACACTGAAGCTTTCTTT. Translated: CASSQARDRERPMNTEAFF.

The chain has TRBV5-1 and TRBJ2-7; a weak D match, TRBD1 (5 bases). Germline values: CDR1 SGHRS, CDR2 YFSETQ. The CDR3 extends over 13 amino acids. Trimming cost V 1 base and J 4 bases, with 9 bases left between them. The DNA of the CDR3 is TGCGCCAGCAGCTTGCCAGGGCAATACGAGCAGTACTTC. Protein product: CASSLPGQYEQYF.

This chain connects TRBV28 to TRBJ1-3; the match to TRBD1 covers 10 bases. CDR1 MDHEN and CDR2 SYDVKM come from the germline V gene. The CDR3 extends over 19 amino acids. V was pared by 3 bases and J by 0 bases, with 11 bases of the junction left unmatched. CDR3 protein: CASSFGDRGHLNSGNTIYF. The DNA of the CDR3 is TGTGCCAGCAGTTTTGGGGACAGGGGCCACCTAAACTCTGGAAACACCATATATTTT.

The chain carries TRBV7-9 and TRBJ1-6; 9 bases fit TRBD1. The CDR3 runs to 15 residues. The germline CDR1 and CDR2 sequences are SEHNR and FQNEAQ (reference sequence). The V gene end was trimmed by 0 bases and the J gene end by 8 bases; junction bases not matched to a gene: 2. CDR3 bases: TGTGCCAGCAGCTTAGCCCGACAGGGGGATTCACCCCTCCACTTT. This sequence encodes CASSLARQGDSPLHF.

This clone was recorded once. The V gene is TRBV27, the J gene TRBJ1-2; TRBD1 agrees at 9 bases. Trimming removed 5 bases from V and 5 bases from J; junction bases left unmatched: 6. Looked up from germline, CDR1 is MNHEY and CDR2 is SMNVEV (reference sequence). The CDR3 consists of 14 residues. CDR3 region: CASSRTGARYGYTF. The CDR3 region has the DNA TGTGCCAGCAGTCGGACAGGGGCGAGGTATGGCTACACCTTC.

The chain links TRBV6-5 to TRBJ2-7, with 8 bases that match TRBD2. The CDR3 length is 14 residues. Germline V gene sequence: CDR1 MNHEY, CDR2 SVGAGI. V lost 5 bases and J lost 7; bases outside the gene matches: 10. The CDR3 spells CASSPLSGGFEQYF. CDR3 nucleotides: TGTGCCAGCAGTCCTCTGAGCGGGGGTTTTGAGCAGTACTTC.